This T cell receptor (beta chain) was sequenced in a study of cytomegalovirus exposure and HLA in healthy donors. In germline, CDR1 is LGHNA, CDR2 YSLEER. This CDR3 has 15 amino acids. The junction had 5 bases not matched to a gene; V was cut back by 0 bases and J by 8 bases. PCR employed 60 Vbeta and 13 Jbeta primers. Clones were sequenced by immunoSEQ multiplex PCR, and TCRdb holds only the in-frame ones, with some missing. The sample shows around 130,000 clones, approximately 67% of them seen only once. V is TRBV4-3 and J is TRBJ1-4; 8 nucleotides line up with TRBD1. The specimen sequenced was PBMCs. This receptor was identified in a woman aged 60 to 75 in good health and CMV-seronegative. Here the CDR3 DNA reads TGCGCCAGCAGCCAAGACAGGGGGCGTGGGGAAAAACTGTTTTTT. Translation: CASSQDRGRGEKLFF.